The entry below describes one T cell receptor (beta chain). This same CDR3 is encoded by further DNA sequences in the sample. This sample stems from a study of control samples from healthy donors and cancer patients. The CDR3 runs 15 residues. The germline V gene encodes CDR1 KGHSH and CDR2 LQKENI. V lost 3 bases and J lost 6; bases outside the gene matches: 8. TCRdb's copy holds only in-frame clones and misses some; the assay was immunoSEQ multiplex PCR. The table records about 150,000 clones, over 85% of them present only once. Sequencing input: blood. V is TRBV18 and J is TRBJ1-1, with TRBD1 identical over 9 bases. This TCR derives from a man aged 35-49 years in good health. This CDR3 is CASSPPGTGRPEAFF. CDR3 coding DNA: TGTGCCAGCTCACCCCCCGGGACAGGGCGGCCTGAAGCTTTCTTT.